Each of the 8 T cell receptor beta chains below was sequenced from the same sample in a study of cytomegalovirus exposure and HLA in healthy donors. The repertoire was sequenced with immunoSEQ multiplex PCR; TCRdb's copy has only in-frame clones and lacks some. The sample lists 350,000 or so clones; roughly 89% were seen once. Sample: PBMCs. The receptors originated from a woman younger than 35 in good health and CMV-seronegative.

The CDR3 DNA reads as TGCGCCAGCAGCCCCGGGGGAGGGCCGGATACGCAGTATTTT. It translates to CASSPGGGPDTQYF. This chain joins TRBV5-1 and TRBJ2-3, with TRBD2 matching over 7 bases. CDR3 length equals 14 residues. With V trimmed by 4 bases and J by 6 bases, 8 bases remained unmatched. Germline lookup yields CDR1 SGHRS and CDR2 YFSETQ.

V and J are TRBV5-1 and TRBJ2-1, with D perhaps matching TRBD2 (5 bases). Per germline, CDR1 SGHRS and CDR2 YFSETQ. The germline V and J ends were trimmed by 2 bases and 6 bases, with 18 bases remaining between them. The CDR3 sequence is 16 residues long. The DNA of the CDR3 is TGCGCCAGCAGCTTAGCGGCAAGGCCCGATAGCAATGAGCAGTTCTTC. It codes for CASSLAARPDSNEQFF.

Written as DNA, the CDR3 is TGTGCCAGCATTTTGTCTCAGGCTAGCGGGAGCTACGAGCAGTACTTC. Translated, it gives CASILSQASGSYEQYF. The gene calls are TRBV2 and TRBJ2-7; 10 bases fit TRBD2. Trimming removed 7 bases from V and 3 bases from J; junction bases left unmatched: 12. This CDR3 is 16 amino acids long. Germline lookup yields CDR1 SNHLY and CDR2 FYNNEI. Based on the CDR3 plus reference TRBV2 and TRBJ2-7, the full variable domain is EPEVTQTPSHQVTQMGQEVILRCVPISNHLYFYWYRQILGQKVEFLVSFYNNEISEKSEIFDDQFSVERPDGSNFTLKIRSTKLEDSAMYFCASILSQASGSYEQYFGPGTRLTVT.

The CDR3 loop is CASSVGGEWNNEQFF. The DNA for the CDR3 is TGTGCCAGCAGCGTAGGGGGGGAGTGGAACAATGAGCAGTTCTTC. The rearrangement uses TRBV9 and TRBJ2-1, with a tentative D call TRBD2 (6 bases). In germline, CDR1 is SGDLS, CDR2 YYNGEE. This CDR3 region has 15 residues. V was trimmed by 0 bases and J by 5 bases, leaving 12 bases between them.

This clone was counted once. The rearrangement uses TRBV7-9 and TRBJ2-7, with D possibly being TRBD1 (6 bases). V lost 1 base to trimming and J lost 0 bases, with 13 bases between them. Germline V lookup: CDR1 SEHNR, CDR2 FQNEAQ (reference sequence). CDR3 length: 16 residues. The CDR3 region is CASSLGGETGSYEQYF. The CDR3 region has the DNA TGTGCCAGCAGCTTAGGGGGAGAGACAGGCTCCTACGAGCAGTACTTC.

The J gene is TRBJ1-2, the V gene TRBV18; the match to TRBD1 covers 7 bases. The CDR3 is 15 amino acids. V was pared by 5 bases and J by 2 bases, with 8 bases of the junction left unmatched. Germline V gene data show CDR1 as KGHSH and CDR2 as LQKENI. CDR3 sequence (DNA): TGTGCCAGCTCAGAAGAAGGGACAGCGAACTATGGCTACACCTTC. Translated: CASSEEGTANYGYTF.

The rearrangement joins TRBV28 to TRBJ2-7; tentatively, D is TRBD1 (6 bases). Germline V lookup: CDR1 MDHEN, CDR2 SYDVKM. The ends were cut back, 5 bases at V and 6 bases at J, with 20 bases in the middle. This CDR3 comprises 15 residues. The CDR3 region has the DNA TGTGCCAGCAGTAGTACAGGGAGTGGAGTTCTCGAGCAGTACTTC. This gives the protein CASSSTGSGVLEQYF.

The gene calls are TRBV6-5 and TRBJ1-1, with D hard to call. The CDR3 sequence is 15 residues long. Germline V gives CDR1 MNHEY, CDR2 SVGAGI. The germline V and J ends were trimmed by 5 bases and 4 bases, with 17 bases remaining between them. The CDR3 nucleotides read TGTGCCAGCAGTCCACTACCATCCCAGCCCACTGAAGCTTTCTTT. Translating gives CASSPLPSQPTEAFF.